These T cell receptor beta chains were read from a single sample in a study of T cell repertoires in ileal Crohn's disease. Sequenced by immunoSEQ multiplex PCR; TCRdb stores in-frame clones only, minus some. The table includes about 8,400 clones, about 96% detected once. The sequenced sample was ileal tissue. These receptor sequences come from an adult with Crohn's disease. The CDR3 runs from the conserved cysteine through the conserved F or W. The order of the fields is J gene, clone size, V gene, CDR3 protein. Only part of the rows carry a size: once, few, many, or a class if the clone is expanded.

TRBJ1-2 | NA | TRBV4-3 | CASSPGQANFPYTF
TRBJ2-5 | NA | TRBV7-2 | CASSPGGGLGQETQYF
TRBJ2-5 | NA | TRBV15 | CATSRAGRGETQYF
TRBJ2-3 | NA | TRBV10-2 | CASSEQGSRTDTQYF
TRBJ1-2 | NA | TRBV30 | CAWSAWQGGGYTF
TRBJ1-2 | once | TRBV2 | CASSEGTGYGYTF
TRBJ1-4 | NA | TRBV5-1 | CASSLGIGGQGNEKLFF
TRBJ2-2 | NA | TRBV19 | CASSEQGRTGELFF
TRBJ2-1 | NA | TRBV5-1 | CASSLVWGGSYNEQFF
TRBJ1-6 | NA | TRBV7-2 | CASSRRDGSSYNSPLHF
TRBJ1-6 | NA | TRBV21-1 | CASTPCFRTGGSYNSPLHF
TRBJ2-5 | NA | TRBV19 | CASSIIGQGKTQYF
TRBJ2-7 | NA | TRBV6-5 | CASSPPWTRGREQYF
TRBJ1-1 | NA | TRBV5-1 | CASSLPTADTEAFF
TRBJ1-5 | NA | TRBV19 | CASSMAVVGRALNSNQPQHF
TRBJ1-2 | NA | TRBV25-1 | CASSGGQALYTF
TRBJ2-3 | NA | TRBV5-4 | CASSRNRIGTDTQYF
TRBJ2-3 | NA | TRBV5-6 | CASSTGLAGGYDTQYF
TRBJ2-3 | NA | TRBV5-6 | CASSLRGGPRVADTQYF
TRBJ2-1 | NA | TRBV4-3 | CASSQQRPGLAGGSSYNEQFF
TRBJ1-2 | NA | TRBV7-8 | CASSSRRGVLGYTF
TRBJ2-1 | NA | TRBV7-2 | CASSLVSLAVSEQFF
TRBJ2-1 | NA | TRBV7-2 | CASSSLRLGPYNEQFF
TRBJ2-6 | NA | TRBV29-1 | CSVGGDSGANVLTF
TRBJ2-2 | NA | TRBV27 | CASTASWGRVTGELFF
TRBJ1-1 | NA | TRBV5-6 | CASRIAANTEAFF
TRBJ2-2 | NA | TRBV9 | CASSVGLAGRKNTGELFF
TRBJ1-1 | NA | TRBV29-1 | CSARWARGQANTEAFF
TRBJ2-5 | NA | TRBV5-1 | CASSLTGGQETQYF
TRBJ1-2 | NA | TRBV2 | CASSGNGGGYTF
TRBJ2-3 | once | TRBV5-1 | CASSLAGGTDTQYF
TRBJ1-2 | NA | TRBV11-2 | CASSLLSYYGYTF
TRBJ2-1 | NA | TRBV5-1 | CASNGGGLVSYNEQFF
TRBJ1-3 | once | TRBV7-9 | CASSPLDRGRSGNTIYF
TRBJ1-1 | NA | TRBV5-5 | CASSTGAWQGEAFF
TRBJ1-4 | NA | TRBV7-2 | CASSLQGTNEKLFF